This T cell receptor (beta chain) emerged from a study of HIV-infected patients and healthy controls. Alpha and beta constant-region primers primed reverse transcription of 400 to 500 ng RNA. Alpha and beta chain libraries were made separately by chain-specific third strand synthesis with multiplexing indices. TCRdb passed the 5' RACE reads through MiXCR, listing each CDR3 protein once. Altogether 10,000 or so distinct CDR3 sequences are present, around 5.3% being singletons, with the ten largest covering about 14%. The repertoire came from unfractionated whole blood and reflected all unsorted peripheral T cells. This CDR3 has 14 residues. Per the germline V gene, CDR1 is SGDLS and CDR2 is YYNGEE. V gave up 2 bases and J gave up 0 bases, with 7 bases separating them. At least ten counts were recorded for this clonotype.

The sequences come from blood, collected before antiretroviral therapy. The sequence came from an adult with HIV infection. V gene TRBV9 combines with J gene TRBJ2-3; D is ambiguous. The CDR3: CASSVGSSTDTQYF. CDR3 bases: TGTGCCAGCAGCGTTGGATCTAGCACAGATACGCAGTATTTT.